This T cell receptor beta chain appears in the sequencing data of a study of regulatory T cells in long-lasting Graves disease. The V gene's germline CDR1 is MNHEY and CDR2 SVGEGT. The CDR3 consists of 13 residues. Trimming removed 7 bases at V and 4 bases at J, with 13 bases between. Points on this clonotype: A clone one base away is much larger, so this may be a read error.

Construction of TCR beta libraries relied on iRepertoire HTBI primers and on Arm-PCR targeting CDR3 regions. TCRdb processed the multiplex PCR reads anew with MiXCR; each CDR3 protein has one entry. The sample has 600,000 to 650,000 distinct CDR3 sequences; about 16% are singletons. Documented time point: newly diagnosed GD, antithyroid drugs for less than 3 months. PBMC-extracted RNA yielded the TCR library. Another study also made use of these data, one on T cells in Graves' hyperthyroidism and ophthalmopathy.

J is TRBJ1-2 and V is TRBV6-2 or TRBV6-3; D remains ambiguous. The receptor was derived from a woman in her twenties or thirties with Graves disease. The material sequenced was peripheral blood mononuclear cells (PBMCs), taken at new diagnosis, from a patient treated with antithyroid drugs. CDR3 loop: CASIKRATYGYTF. The CDR3 DNA reads as TGTGCCAGCATCAAGAGAGCGACCTATGGCTACACCTTC.